Following are 27 T cell receptor beta chains from one sample sequenced in a study of human CD8 memory T cell subsets. TCR beta was sequenced from UMI-tagged 5' RACE libraries. TCRdb re-called the 5' RACE reads and shows each CDR3 protein once, DNA omitted. The sample has thousands of distinct CDR3 sequences. The sequenced sample was CD8+ effector memory T cells (TEM) sorted from PBMCs. Subset specified: effector memory CD8 T cells, CCR7- CD45RO+ CD95+. The receptors here all came from a human donor in good health.

The chain uses TRBV20-1 and TRBJ1-1. Germline lookup yields CDR1 DFQATT and CDR2 SNEGSKA (reference sequence). The CDR3 consists of 12 residues. The CDR3 spells CSAREGSIGGFF.

Its frequency marks this clonotype as medium-sized. The chain employs TRBV2 and TRBJ2-1; the D gene TCRdb calls, TRBD1, cannot be checked with no DNA. The CDR3 extends over 12 amino acids. The germline CDR1 and CDR2 sequences are SNHLY and FYNNEI. The CDR3 sequence is CASSRGAAEQFF. Together with reference TRBV2 and TRBJ2-1, the CDR3 gives the full variable domain: EPEVTQTPSHQVTQMGQEVILRCVPISNHLYFYWYRQILGQKVEFLVSFYNNEISEKSEIFDDQFSVERPDGSNFTLKIRSTKLEDSAMYFCASSRGAAEQFFGPGTRLTVL.

This CDR3 reads CASSQLDRFYGYTF. The rearrangement links TRBV3-2 to TRBJ1-2; the D call of TRBD1 rests on TCRdb alone, since no DNA is present to check it. TRBV3-2 has pseudogene status. CDR3 length: 14 residues.

The chain employs TRBV11-2 and TRBJ1-1. The CDR3 length is 15 residues. Germline V CDR1 and CDR2: SGHAT, FQNNGV. The CDR3 sequence is CASSLVGGRLPEAFF.

This chain joins TRBV20-1 and TRBJ2-7; the D call from TCRdb, TRBD2, cannot be confirmed without DNA. The CDR3 covers 14 residues. The germline V gene encodes CDR1 DFQATT and CDR2 SNEGSKA (reference sequence). This chain's CDR3 is CSARETSSIYEQYF.

By frequency, this clonotype registers medium-sized. The CDR3 loop is CASSQGQEVETQYF. The chain recombines TRBV3-1 with TRBJ2-5. Germline assignment: CDR1 LGHDT and CDR2 YNNKEL (reference sequence). The CDR3 covers 14 residues.

The rearrangement joins TRBV6-5 to TRBJ2-7. CDR1 is MNHEY, CDR2 SVGAGI, per germline. CDR3 length: 15 residues. CDR3 residues: CASSYSGDGSYEQYF.

V usage is TRBV20-1 and J usage is TRBJ2-7; without DNA, the TCRdb call of TRBD2 cannot be checked. The CDR3 runs 16 residues. Germline V gives CDR1 DFQATT, CDR2 SNEGSKA (reference sequence). CDR3 loop: CSARGEPAGTPYEQYF.

Frequency places this clonotype as large (0.1 to 1%). The chain recombines TRBV6-2 or TRBV6-3 with TRBJ2-1; the D call from TCRdb, TRBD2, cannot be confirmed without DNA. The length of the CDR3 is 14 residues. Germline assignment: CDR1 MNHEY and CDR2 SVGEGT. The CDR3 protein is CASSTSGGANEQFF.

The gene calls are TRBV20-1 and TRBJ2-1; as DNA is missing, the TRBD2 call by TCRdb cannot be tested. CDR3 length: 16 amino acids. From germline, CDR1 is DFQATT and CDR2 SNEGSKA (reference sequence). The CDR3 protein is CSASQPTPSGYHEQFF.

This clonotype is classed as medium-sized by frequency. The chain joins TRBV20-1 to TRBJ2-3; the D call from TCRdb, TRBD2, cannot be confirmed without DNA. The CDR3 is made up of 16 amino acids. The germline V gene has CDR1 DFQATT and CDR2 SNEGSKA (reference sequence). The CDR3 loop is CSARDGDGGDTDTQYF.

The chain combines TRBV6-2 or TRBV6-3 with TRBJ2-5. Germline values: CDR1 MNHEY, CDR2 SVGEGT. The CDR3 consists of 14 residues. The CDR3 loop is CASSDLGVPGAQYF.

V is TRBV20-1 and J is TRBJ2-5; TCRdb outputs TRBD1, but without DNA this stays unchecked. The CDR3 sequence is 14 residues long. CDR1 DFQATT and CDR2 SNEGSKA come from the germline V gene (reference sequence). CDR3: CSAQSGDIQETQYF.

The chain carries TRBV4-3 and TRBJ1-2. The V gene's germline CDR1 is LGHNA and CDR2 YSLEER. The CDR3 consists of 12 residues. The CDR3 is CASSPGRYGYTF.

The chain has TRBV29-1 and TRBJ2-7; the TRBD1 assignment by TCRdb is unverifiable without DNA. Germline assignment: CDR1 SQVTM and CDR2 ANQGSEA. The CDR3 has 12 residues. The chain's CDR3 is CSVRDNKGEQYF.

This clonotype is medium-sized (0.01 to 0.1%) by frequency. The chain couples TRBV20-1 to TRBJ2-1; TCRdb returns TRBD2, unconfirmable since there is no DNA. This CDR3 has 13 residues. CDR1 is DFQATT, CDR2 SNEGSKA, per germline (reference sequence). CDR3 loop: CSARWERDYEQFF.

V gene TRBV20-1 combines with J gene TRBJ1-3. This CDR3 spans 15 amino acids. Per germline, CDR1 DFQATT and CDR2 SNEGSKA (reference sequence). CDR3 region: CSAREEGFSGNTIYF.

Measured by frequency, this clonotype is medium-sized. The genes are TRBV10-3 and TRBJ2-1; TCRdb indicates TRBD1, and absent DNA this call remains unverified. The CDR3 loop spans 16 amino acids. Per the germline V gene, CDR1 is ENHRY and CDR2 is SYGVKD. The CDR3 protein is CAISESVTGGLNEQFF.

This chain uses TRBV6-1 with TRBJ2-5; with no DNA, the TCRdb D assignment of TRBD2 cannot be verified. Germline V CDR1 and CDR2: MNHNS, SASEGT. The CDR3 is 15 residues long. The CDR3 spells CASSEVGGSLETQYF.

Measured by frequency, this clonotype is medium-sized. This chain connects TRBV27 to TRBJ1-4; absent DNA, TCRdb's TRBD1 call cannot be checked. The CDR3 covers 16 residues. CDR1 is MNHEY, CDR2 SMNVEV, per germline (reference sequence). CDR3 loop: CASSRQGDGSHEKLFF.

J is TRBJ2-7 and V is TRBV5-5; TCRdb lists TRBD1, though no DNA is available to test this call. The CDR3 covers 14 residues. The germline V gene encodes CDR1 SGHKS and CDR2 YYEKEE (reference sequence). The CDR3 here is CASRYGTGSHEQYF.

This chain joins TRBV20-1 and TRBJ2-2; the D gene TCRdb calls, TRBD2, cannot be checked with no DNA. Germline V CDR1 and CDR2: DFQATT, SNEGSKA (reference sequence). The CDR3 is 13 amino acids. CDR3 sequence reads: CSARSREAGELFF.

By frequency, this clonotype is medium-sized (0.01 to 0.1%). The chain has TRBV7-9 and TRBJ2-1; TCRdb's assignment of TRBD1 cannot be checked, as there is no DNA. From germline, CDR1 is SEHNR and CDR2 FQNEAQ (reference sequence). The CDR3 spans 13 residues. CDR3 protein: CASSLAGDHEQFF.

In terms of frequency, this clonotype is medium-sized (0.01 to 0.1%). The chain has TRBV20-1 and TRBJ1-2. Germline CDR1 is DFQATT and CDR2 is SNEGSKA (reference sequence). This CDR3 spans 15 amino acids. CDR3 sequence reads: CSAREAGREVGGYTF.

Measured by frequency, this clonotype is medium-sized. The V gene is TRBV21-1, the J gene TRBJ2-5; the TRBD1 assignment by TCRdb is unverifiable without DNA. TRBV21-1 is recorded as a pseudogene. The CDR3 extends over 14 amino acids. CDR3: CASRLRQLQETQYF.

The chain carries TRBV25-1 and TRBJ2-1; lacking DNA, the TRBD2 call made by TCRdb goes unchecked. There are 18 residues in the CDR3. The germline gives CDR1 MGHDK, CDR2 SYGVNS. The CDR3 loop reads CASSDPPDTSGNDNEQFF.

The chain has TRBV27 and TRBJ1-2; lacking DNA, the TRBD1 call made by TCRdb goes unchecked. Germline CDR1 reads MNHEY; CDR2 reads SMNVEV (reference sequence). There are 15 residues in the CDR3. Here the CDR3 reads CASSSPGQGDYGYTF.